The rows below give T cell receptor beta chains drawn from one sample of a study of vaccination and CD4 T cells after COVID-19. A single record per CDR3 protein comes from TCRdb applying MiXCR to the PCR reads. The profile shows fewer than 10,000 distinct CDR3 sequences, about 33% of them singletons. These receptors' targets are unknown. What was sequenced was CD4+ T cells from blood, cultured in vitro. Receptors were obtained from a human donor in good health. Both conserved end residues are part of each CDR3. The D gene is left open where the match is weak. The size field is filled for only some rows; it gives once, few, many or a size class.

j_gene	v_gene	abundance	d_gene	CDR3aa	CDR3nt
TRBJ2-3	TRBV20-1	few	-	CSARSAGESTDTQYF	TGCAGTGCTAGGTCGGCAGGGGAGAGCACAGATACGCAGTATTTT
TRBJ2-3	TRBV2	-	-	CASRRDFTDTQYF	TGTGCCAGCAGGAGGGACTTCACAGATACGCAGTATTTT
TRBJ1-2	TRBV20-1	few	-	CSASLTAGNYGYTF	TGCAGTGCTAGTCTGACCGCAGGGAACTATGGCTACACCTTC
TRBJ1-5	TRBV2	few	-	CASSGRLSNQPQHF	TGTGCCAGCAGTGGACGGCTCAGCAATCAGCCCCAGCATTTT
TRBJ2-7	TRBV21-1	-	-	CSHLSEQYF	TGTTCTCACCTTTCCGAGCAGTACTTC
TRBJ1-4	TRBV20-1	few	TRBD1	CSAAVTGGRGKLFF	TGCAGTGCGGCAGTTACAGGGGGCCGAGGAAAACTGTTTTTT
TRBJ2-7	TRBV24-1	few	-	CATSGSGGGNPPEQYF	TGTGCCACCAGCGGCTCCGGAGGTGGGAACCCGCCCGAGCAGTACTTC
TRBJ2-7	TRBV19	few	TRBD1	CASWIRDRGDEQYF	TGTGCCAGCTGGATCCGGGACAGGGGGGACGAGCAGTACTTC
TRBJ2-3	TRBV20-1	few	TRBD2	CSARVPSGPLDTQYF	TGCAGTGCTAGAGTCCCTAGCGGGCCCCTAGATACGCAGTATTTT
TRBJ2-7	TRBV5-1	-	-	CASSLLTSVMGAEQYF	TGCGCCAGCAGCTTGTTAACCAGCGTGATGGGGGCCGAGCAGTACTTC
TRBJ1-2	TRBV27	medium-sized	-	CASSLGGYPYGYTF	TGTGCCAGCAGTTTAGGGGGCTATCCCTATGGCTACACCTTC
TRBJ1-5	TRBV24-1	-	-	CATSDGSRLSNQPQHF	TGTGCCACCAGTGATGGCTCTCGACTTAGCAATCAGCCCCAGCATTTT
TRBJ2-7	TRBV28	-	TRBD1	CASRDRGLAGFYEQYF	TGTGCCAGCAGAGACAGGGGGCTAGCGGGTTTCTACGAGCAGTACTTC
TRBJ2-5	TRBV2	few	-	CASSDGGNQETQYF	TGTGCCAGCAGTGATGGGGGAAACCAAGAGACCCAGTACTTC
TRBJ2-1	TRBV5-4	-	TRBD2	CASSSGLAGVSSYNEQFF	TGTGCCAGCAGCTCGGGACTAGCGGGAGTCAGCTCCTACAATGAGCAGTTCTTC
TRBJ2-5	TRBV7-9	few	TRBD2	CASSPYSGNQETQYF	TGTGCCAGCAGCCCTTATAGCGGGAACCAAGAGACCCAGTACTTC
TRBJ1-5	TRBV21-1	-	-	CASSYQGIVGQPQHF	TGTGCCAGCAGCTATCAGGGGATAGTGGGTCAGCCCCAGCATTTT
TRBJ2-1	TRBV10-3	-	TRBD2	CAITELPSGGYNEQFF	TGTGCCATCACCGAATTGCCTAGCGGGGGATACAATGAGCAGTTCTTC
TRBJ2-7	TRBV24-1	few	TRBD2	CASGTSGEQYF	TGTGCCTCCGGGACTAGCGGCGAGCAGTACTTC
TRBJ2-2	TRBV10-3	-	TRBD1	CAAGQGANTGELFF	TGTGCCGCCGGACAGGGGGCCAACACCGGGGAGCTGTTTTTT
TRBJ1-5	TRBV15	few	-	CATSRDPLGNQPQHF	TGTGCCACCAGCAGGGATCCCCTGGGCAATCAGCCCCAGCATTTT
TRBJ2-5	TRBV7-6	-	-	CASSRRHSQETQYF	TGTGCCAGCAGCCGTCGACACTCTCAAGAGACCCAGTACTTC
TRBJ2-7	TRBV6-1	few	-	CASSQKSNSHYEQYF	TGTGCCAGCAGTCAAAAAAGTAATTCACACTACGAGCAGTACTTC
TRBJ2-7	TRBV18	-	-	CASSPGGGYEQYF	TGTGCCAGCTCACCGGGAGGAGGTTACGAGCAGTACTTC
TRBJ2-3	TRBV19	-	-	CASRRAGGTDTQYF	TGTGCCAGTAGACGCGCTGGGGGCACAGATACGCAGTATTTT
TRBJ1-5	TRBV20-1	few	TRBD1	CSALGQGGNQPQHF	TGCAGTGCCCTTGGACAGGGAGGCAATCAGCCCCAGCATTTT
TRBJ2-3	TRBV7-2	-	TRBD2	CASSLSSGRVWASTDTQYF	TGTGCCAGCAGCTTATCTAGCGGGAGGGTGTGGGCTAGCACAGATACGCAGTATTTT
TRBJ2-1	TRBV11-3	-	-	CASSLDRGLYNEQFF	TGTGCCAGCAGCTTAGATCGCGGACTCTACAATGAGCAGTTCTTC
TRBJ1-1	TRBV6-5	-	-	CASSYGDTEAFF	TGTGCCAGCAGTTACGGGGATACTGAAGCTTTCTTT
TRBJ2-1	TRBV20-1	few	TRBD2	CSARRGSNNEQFF	TGCAGTGCTAGGCGCGGGAGTAACAATGAGCAGTTCTTC
TRBJ1-3	TRBV7-9	-	TRBD1	CASSPIGQGANTIYF	TGTGCCAGCAGCCCTATAGGACAGGGGGCAAACACCATATATTTT
TRBJ2-1	TRBV20-1	few	TRBD2	CSAVETSGRVNEQFF	TGCAGTGCGGTCGAAACTAGCGGGAGGGTCAATGAGCAGTTCTTC
TRBJ1-3	TRBV29-1	-	TRBD1	CSAEDRSSGNTIYF	TGCAGCGCCGAGGACAGGTCCTCTGGAAACACCATATATTTT
TRBJ1-2	TRBV7-2	medium-sized	TRBD1	CASSLGRGYGYTF	TGTGCCAGCAGCTTGGGCAGGGGGTATGGCTACACCTTC
TRBJ2-1	TRBV6-2/TRBV6-3	-	TRBD2	CASSYSRVGGPHNEQFF	TGTGCCAGCAGTTACTCGAGAGTGGGAGGGCCCCACAATGAGCAGTTCTTC
TRBJ2-7	TRBV10-3	-	TRBD2	CAITPGTSGRAGYEQYF	TGTGCCATCACCCCCGGGACTAGCGGGAGGGCCGGGTACGAGCAGTACTTC
TRBJ2-7	TRBV19	-	TRBD2	CASSLGLAGANEQYF	TGTGCCAGTAGCCTGGGACTAGCGGGAGCGAACGAGCAGTACTTC
TRBJ2-7	TRBV7-2	few	TRBD2	CASSLLAGGYEQYF	TGTGCCAGCAGCTTACTAGCGGGAGGGTACGAGCAGTACTTC
TRBJ1-2	TRBV20-1	-	TRBD1	CSATQDRGYGYTF	TGCAGTGCTACGCAGGACAGGGGGTATGGCTACACCTTC
TRBJ2-2	TRBV23-1	few	-	CASSRQLNTGELFF	TGCGCCAGCAGTCGGCAGTTGAACACCGGGGAGCTGTTTTTT
TRBJ2-5	TRBV30	few	TRBD2	CAWSDLAGGETQYF	TGTGCCTGGAGTGACCTAGCGGGAGGAGAGACCCAGTACTTC
TRBJ1-5	TRBV6-2/TRBV6-3	few	-	CASSAQQVPGQPQHF	TGTGCCAGCAGTGCCCAACAGGTTCCGGGGCAGCCCCAGCATTTT
TRBJ2-5	TRBV10-3	-	-	CAISKEGETQYF	TGTGCCATCAGCAAGGAGGGGGAGACCCAGTACTTC
TRBJ2-3	TRBV6-2/TRBV6-3	-	TRBD1	CASSYGTGADTQYF	TGTGCCAGCAGTTACGGGACAGGGGCAGATACGCAGTATTTT
TRBJ2-7	TRBV12-3/TRBV12-4	-	TRBD2	CASSPSGIYEQYF	TGTGCCAGCAGTCCTAGCGGGATCTACGAGCAGTACTTC